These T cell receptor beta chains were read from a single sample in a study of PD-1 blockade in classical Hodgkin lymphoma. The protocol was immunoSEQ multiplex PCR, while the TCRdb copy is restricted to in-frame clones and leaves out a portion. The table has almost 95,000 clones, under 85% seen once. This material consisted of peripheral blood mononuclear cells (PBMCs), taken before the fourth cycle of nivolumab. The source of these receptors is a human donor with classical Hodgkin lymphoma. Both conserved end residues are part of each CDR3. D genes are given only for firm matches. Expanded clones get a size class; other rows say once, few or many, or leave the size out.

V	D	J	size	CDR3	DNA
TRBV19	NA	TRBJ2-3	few	CASSIGDKGISTDTQYF	TGTGCCAGTAGTATAGGGGATAAGGGTATCAGCACAGATACGCAGTATTTT
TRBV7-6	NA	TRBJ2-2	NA	CASSWGYTGELFF	TGTGCCAGCAGCTGGGGCTACACCGGGGAGCTGTTTTTT
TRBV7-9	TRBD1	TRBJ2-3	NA	CASSPGTGSPDTQYF	TGTGCCAGCAGCCCCGGGACAGGGTCCCCAGATACGCAGTATTTT
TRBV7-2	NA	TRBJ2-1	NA	CASSLKGSSYNEQFF	TGTGCCAGCAGCTTAAAGGGGAGCTCCTACAATGAGCAGTTCTTC
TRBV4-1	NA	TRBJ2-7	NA	CASSQEVGGVYEQYF	TGCGCCAGCAGCCAAGAAGTCGGCGGAGTCTACGAGCAGTACTTC
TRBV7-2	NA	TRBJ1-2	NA	CASSVQGAGGYGYTF	TGTGCCAGCAGCGTACAGGGAGCCGGGGGTTATGGCTACACCTTC
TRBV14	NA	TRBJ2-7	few	CASSQEAISSYEQYF	TGTGCCAGCAGCCAAGAAGCGATAAGCTCCTACGAGCAGTACTTC
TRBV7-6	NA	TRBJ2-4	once	CASTLPAGGSAAADIQYF	TGTGCCAGCACCCTCCCGGCAGGGGGGTCGGCGGCGGCAGACATTCAGTACTTC
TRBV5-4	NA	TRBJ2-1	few	CASSLNPYNEQFF	TGTGCCAGCAGCTTGAACCCCTACAATGAGCAGTTCTTC
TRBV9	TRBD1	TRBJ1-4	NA	CASSVTGTGYEKLFF	TGTGCCAGCAGCGTAACCGGGACAGGGTACGAAAAACTGTTTTTT